This entry is about one TCR beta chain. What it recognizes is unknown. Generated by immunoSEQ multiplex PCR, the TCRdb table keeps only in-frame clones and is missing some. The data show nearly 950 clones, 76% seen once. This record comes from a study of chemoradiotherapy in HPV16-positive cancers. Study-level findings and limits: For HPV16-positive patients, expanding HPV-responsive T cells associated with longer recurrence-free survival.

Losses at the gene ends were 2 bases for V and 4 bases for J; bases not matched to a gene: 4. CDR1 and CDR2 (germline): SGDLS, YYNGEE. The CDR3 is 14 residues long. The chain has TRBV9 and TRBJ1-2; 8 bases are shared with TRBD1. The receptor was derived from a human donor with HPV-associated anogenital cancer. The input for sequencing was tumor tissue, taken from a patient who underwent chemoradiotherapy. In nucleotides, the CDR3 is TGTGCCAGCAGCGTCACAGGGGGGGTCTATGGCTACACCTTC. Amino acids: CASSVTGGVYGYTF. The full variable domain, rest sourced from reference TRBV9 and TRBJ1-2, is DSGVTQTPKHLITATGQRVTLRCSPRSGDLSVYWYQQSLDQGLQFLIQYYNGEERAKGNILERFSAQQFPDLHSELNLSSLELGDSALYFCASSVTGGVYGYTFGSGTRLTVV.